The 32 T cell receptor beta chains reported below all come from one sample, sequenced in a study of T-cell memory formation after mild COVID-19. TCRdb processed the 5' RACE reads anew with MiXCR; each CDR3 protein has one entry. The table shows some 440,000 distinct CDR3 sequences, with 20% to 25% occurring only once. Sequenced material: PBMCs or a T cell subset sorted from them (not recorded which). Receptor source: an adult woman who had mild COVID-19 (a few samples of this study predate the infection). Cell type and time point are not known.

The V call is TRBV27, the J call TRBJ1-2, with a possible D match to TRBD1 (5 bases). CDR1 and CDR2 (germline): MNHEY, SMNVEV (reference sequence). Trimming removed 3 bases at V and 6 bases at J, with 11 bases between. The CDR3 length is 13 residues. The CDR3 loop is CASSFEGTHGYTF. Here the CDR3 DNA reads TGTGCCAGCAGTTTTGAAGGGACTCATGGCTACACCTTC.

V and J are TRBV20-1 and TRBJ1-1; a weak D match, TRBD1 (6 bases). The germline CDR1 and CDR2 sequences are DFQATT and SNEGSKA (reference sequence). Trimming removed 5 bases from V and 7 bases from J, with 23 bases in between. CDR3 length: 15 residues. The DNA for the CDR3 is TGCAGTGCTCGCGAAGCGGCTGACAGGAGCTATGAAGCTTTCTTT. Its translation: CSAREAADRSYEAFF.

The chain couples TRBV19 to TRBJ1-1; D gene unclear. Germline V gene lookup returns CDR1 LNHDA and CDR2 SQIVND (reference sequence). The CDR3 is 11 amino acids. Trimming stripped 4 bases from V and 8 bases from J, with 8 bases between. The CDR3 loop reads CASSTVYEAFF. As DNA, the CDR3 is TGTGCCAGTAGTACGGTCTACGAAGCTTTCTTT.

This chain links TRBV4-3 with TRBJ1-1, with 7 bases identical to TRBD1. The germline V gene has CDR1 LGHNA and CDR2 YSLEER. After removal of 1 base from V and 4 bases from J, the junction contained 3 bases not matched to a gene. CDR3 size: 14 residues. CDR3 sequence reads: CASSQVQGFTEAFF. The CDR3 DNA sequence: TGCGCCAGCAGCCAAGTACAGGGGTTCACTGAAGCTTTCTTT.

This clonotype was seen only a few times. This sequence joins TRBV7-9 and TRBJ2-2; D is uncertain. The CDR3 is 14 residues long. Germline CDR1 and CDR2: SEHNR and FQNEAQ (reference sequence). V was pared by 2 bases and J by 6 bases, with 10 bases between. This chain's CDR3 is CASSLSRQSGELFF. CDR3 DNA: TGTGCCAGCAGCTTAAGTCGCCAATCCGGGGAGCTGTTTTTT.

This clonotype was counted only a few times. The chain recombines TRBV5-1 with TRBJ2-5, with 8 nucleotides matching TRBD1. The CDR3 is 13 amino acids. The V gene end was trimmed by 7 bases and the J gene end by 4 bases; junction bases not matched to a gene: 6. Germline-derived CDR1 and CDR2 are SGHRS and YFSETQ. The CDR3 DNA follows: TGCGCCAGCGGACAGGGCATACGAGAGACCCAGTACTTC. Its translation is CASGQGIRETQYF.

The chain employs TRBV10-3 and TRBJ2-2, with unresolved D. Trimming cost V 4 bases and J 5 bases, with 5 bases left between them. Germline V gene sequence: CDR1 ENHRY, CDR2 SYGVKD. The CDR3 spans 12 residues. CDR3 DNA sequence: TGTGCCATCAGTGTTGGGACCGGGGAGCTGTTTTTT. Translating it yields CAISVGTGELFF.

This chain connects TRBV15 to TRBJ2-7; perhaps D is TRBD1 or TRBD2 (6 bases each). Germline lookup yields CDR1 LNHNV and CDR2 YYDKDF (reference sequence). The length of the CDR3 is 16 residues. Trimming pared 0 bases from V and 5 bases from J, leaving 17 bases between. CDR3 protein: CATSRESWGAGDEQYF. The CDR3 DNA is TGTGCCACCAGCAGAGAATCTTGGGGGGCTGGGGACGAGCAGTACTTC. The full variable domain, with the rest looked up from reference TRBV15 and TRBJ2-7, is DAMVIQNPRYQVTQFGKPVTLSCSQTLNHNVMYWYQQKSSQAPKLLFHYYDKDFNNEADTPDNFQSRRPNTSFCFLDIRSPGLGDTAMYLCATSRESWGAGDEQYFGPGTRLTVT.

This clonotype was detected a few times. The J gene is TRBJ2-3, the V gene TRBV29-1; 12 nucleotides line up with TRBD2. The CDR3 runs to 16 residues. The germline V gene has CDR1 SQVTM and CDR2 ANQGSEA. The V and J ends lost 6 bases and 6 bases, in that order; junction bases with no gene match: 13. For the CDR3, the DNA is TGCAGCGTCGAGACTAGCGGGGGCCTGGGGATGGATACGCAGTATTTT. It yields the protein CSVETSGGLGMDTQYF.

The V and J genes are TRBV6-5 and TRBJ1-1; perhaps TRBD1 as D (5 bases). This CDR3 is built from 16 residues. The V gene's germline CDR1 is MNHEY and CDR2 SVGAGI. The V end lost 6 bases, the J end lost 6 bases, and 23 bases lay between the germline ends. CDR3 nucleotides: TGTGCCAGCAGGCCGGGATTTTGGGGGTACGGGTCTGAAGCTTTCTTT. Its translation: CASRPGFWGYGSEAFF.

This clonotype came up a few times. The chain couples TRBV6-1 to TRBJ2-3; 7 bases agree with TRBD1. The CDR3 loop spans 16 amino acids. CDR1 and CDR2 (germline): MNHNS, SASEGT. Trimming took 6 bases from V and 4 from J; bases not matched to a gene: 13. Here the CDR3 reads CASSEGAARAADTQYF. The DNA of the CDR3 is TGTGCCAGCAGCGAGGGGGCGGCCAGGGCGGCAGATACGCAGTATTTT.

The V gene is TRBV12-3 or TRBV12-4, the J gene TRBJ1-1; D possibly corresponds to TRBD1 (5 bases). V lost 6 bases to trimming and J lost 5 bases, with 16 bases between them. This CDR3 has 14 residues. CDR3 in amino acids: CASSPMEGWTEAFF. In DNA form, the CDR3 reads TGTGCCAGCAGCCCTATGGAGGGGTGGACTGAAGCTTTCTTT.

The sample holds many counts of this clonotype. This chain connects TRBV11-2 to TRBJ2-1, with 9 bases lining up with TRBD1. Trimming at V came to 4 bases and at J to 5 bases, leaving 6 bases not matched to a gene. CDR3 length: 15 residues. Per the germline V gene, CDR1 is SGHAT and CDR2 is FQNNGV. The CDR3 DNA is TGTGCCAGCAGCTCCTCGGACAGGGGCGACAATGAGCAGTTCTTC. This gives the protein CASSSSDRGDNEQFF. Filled out from reference TRBV11-2 and TRBJ2-1, the complete variable domain reads EAGVAQSPRYKIIEKRQSVAFWCNPISGHATLYWYQQILGQGPKLLIQFQNNGVVDDSQLPKDRFSAERLKGVDSTLKIQPAKLEDSAVYLCASSSSDRGDNEQFFGPGTRLTVL.

For the CDR3, the DNA is TGTGCCAGCAGCTTAGAGGCAGCCCAGCCCCAGCATTTT. Its translation: CASSLEAAQPQHF. The chain couples TRBV7-6 to TRBJ1-5; D is ambiguous. The CDR3 has 13 amino acids. Germline V gene data show CDR1 as SGHVS and CDR2 as FNYEAQ. The germline V and J ends were trimmed by 1 base and 7 bases, with 8 bases remaining between them.

The V gene is TRBV12-3 or TRBV12-4, the J gene TRBJ2-7, with D possibly being TRBD2 (6 bases). The germline V and J ends were trimmed by 6 bases and 6 bases, with 24 bases remaining between them. This CDR3 comprises 16 residues. The CDR3 region has the DNA TGTGCCAGCAGCCCGGGGGTAAAAACCGGGTTTTTCGAGCAGTACTTC. It encodes CASSPGVKTGFFEQYF.

This clonotype was counted between two and nine times. The chain joins TRBV12-3 or TRBV12-4 to TRBJ2-7; 8 bases agree with TRBD1. The CDR3 extends over 13 amino acids. The V and J ends lost 6 bases and 7 bases, in that order; junction bases with no gene match: 8. CDR3 bases: TGTGCCAGCAGGGCCGGACAGGGCTGGGAGCAGTACTTC. The encoded protein is CASRAGQGWEQYF.

This chain connects TRBV6-2 or TRBV6-3 to TRBJ1-5; no clear D. The ends were cut back, 7 bases at V and 2 bases at J, with 15 bases in the middle. The CDR3 is made up of 15 amino acids. CDR1 is MNHEY and CDR2 is SVGEGT in the germline V gene. As DNA, the CDR3 is TGTGCCAGCATGGAGGCAACGCGGGGCAATCAGCCCCAGCATTTT. It encodes CASMEATRGNQPQHF.

The table lists this clonotype with a few counts. The chain employs TRBV4-1 and TRBJ2-3; 9 bases agree with TRBD2. Per the germline V gene, CDR1 is MGHRA and CDR2 is YSYEKL. The CDR3 is made up of 16 amino acids. V shed 0 bases, J shed 9 bases, and the junction held 10 bases outside the gene matches. The CDR3 DNA is TGCGCCAGCAGCCAAGAAAAGCGGGGGGCCCCCAGAACGCAGTATTTT. It is translated as CASSQEKRGAPRTQYF.

V is TRBV12-3 or TRBV12-4 and J is TRBJ1-4; D perhaps matches TRBD1 (5 bases). V was cut by 3 bases and J by 8 bases, with 10 bases left in between. The CDR3 runs to 13 residues. In nucleotides, the CDR3 is TGTGCCAGCAGTTTCAGGGCGGGGGAAAAACTGTTTTTT. Encoded protein: CASSFRAGEKLFF.

This clonotype has only a few counts. This chain links TRBV29-1 with TRBJ1-1; 7 nucleotides match TRBD1. Germline V lookup: CDR1 SQVTM, CDR2 ANQGSEA. The trim removed 0 bases at V and 11 bases at J, leaving 9 bases unmatched. The CDR3 length is 13 residues. Here the CDR3 DNA reads TGCAGCGTTGAAGAGGGGGCTAGGGGGCTGGCTTTCTTT. Its protein is CSVEEGARGLAFF. Supplemented by reference TRBV29-1 and TRBJ1-1, the full variable domain reads SAVISQKPSRDICQRGTSLTIQCQVDSQVTMMFWYRQQPGQSLTLIATANQGSEATYESGFVIDKFPISRPNLTFSTLTVSNMSPEDSSIYLCSVEEGARGLAFFGQGTRLTVV.

This clonotype was seen a single time. In nucleotides, the CDR3 is TGTGCCAGCAGCTCGTACGTGGACAGTGGCGGCTACACCTTC. This gives the protein CASSSYVDSGGYTF. The chain links TRBV7-8 to TRBJ1-2; D may be TRBD1 (6 bases). Trimming removed 4 bases from V and 8 bases from J, with 17 bases in between. Germline CDR1 and CDR2: SGHVS and FQNEAQ. The CDR3 spans 14 residues.

This clonotype has at least ten counts. The chain has TRBV18 and TRBJ2-6, with 7 bases fitting TRBD1. V trimming: 4 bases; J trimming: 0 bases; junction bases outside the gene matches: 9. The CDR3 length is 18 residues. Germline values: CDR1 KGHSH, CDR2 LQKENI. CDR3 amino acids: CASSLRTGALSGANVLTF. As DNA, the CDR3 is TGTGCCAGCTCACTTCGGACAGGAGCTCTCTCTGGGGCCAACGTCCTGACTTTC.

This chain uses TRBV4-1 with TRBJ2-5; TRBD2 might be the D (7 bases). The CDR3 extends over 16 amino acids. Germline V gene sequence: CDR1 MGHRA, CDR2 YSYEKL. V shed 4 bases and J shed 4 bases, with 19 bases lying between them. The CDR3 DNA reads as TGCGCCAGCAGCCGGGCACCGACTAGCAGGGGAGAGACCCAGTACTTC. This codes for CASSRAPTSRGETQYF.

The chain carries TRBV18 and TRBJ2-2; D not certain. CDR1 is KGHSH and CDR2 is LQKENI in the germline V gene. There are 13 residues in the CDR3. With 8 bases removed from V and 0 bases from J, the gap between germline ends came to 7 bases. The chain's CDR3 is CASRGPNTGELFF. CDR3 in DNA: TGTGCCAGCCGAGGACCGAACACCGGGGAGCTGTTTTTT.

This clonotype was counted a few times. The chain has TRBV20-1 and TRBJ1-5; D not resolved. Trimming removed 6 bases at V and 3 bases at J, with 12 bases between. Germline CDR1 reads DFQATT; CDR2 reads SNEGSKA (reference sequence). The length of the CDR3 is 13 residues. CDR3 sequence reads: CSALRENNQPQHF. CDR3 bases: TGCAGTGCACTTCGGGAGAACAATCAGCCCCAGCATTTT.

The sample holds a few counts of this clonotype. The chain's CDR3 is CASSLKTGLNGNTIYF. As DNA, the CDR3 is TGTGCCAGCAGCCTAAAGACAGGTTTAAATGGAAACACCATATATTTT. The chain is built from TRBV7-2 and TRBJ1-3; tentative D call: TRBD1 (6 bases). CDR3 length: 16 amino acids. Germline assignment: CDR1 SGHTA and CDR2 FQGNSA. Trimming shortened V by 5 bases and J by 3 bases, and 17 bases separated the two germline ends.

This clonotype was seen only a few times. J is TRBJ2-3 and V is TRBV5-1, with 10 bases lining up with TRBD2. Trimming took 1 base from V and 1 from J; bases not matched to a gene: 6. The CDR3 loop spans 17 amino acids. In germline, CDR1 is SGHRS, CDR2 YFSETQ. This CDR3 is CASSLFSSGGGTDTQYF. The DNA for the CDR3 is TGCGCCAGCAGCTTGTTCTCCAGCGGGGGGGGCACAGATACGCAGTATTTT.

The chain couples TRBV24-1 to TRBJ2-3; D may be TRBD1 (6 bases). The V and J ends lost 3 bases and 0 bases respectively, with 9 bases between them. The CDR3 extends over 15 amino acids. Germline V gene data show CDR1 as KGHDR and CDR2 as SFDVKD. CDR3 sequence (DNA): TGTGCCACCAGTGATCCAGGACAGAGCACAGATACGCAGTATTTT. It codes for CATSDPGQSTDTQYF.

The chain has TRBV9 and TRBJ2-3; perhaps TRBD2 as D (6 bases). This CDR3 region has 19 residues. With 0 bases removed from V and 6 bases from J, the gap between germline ends came to 26 bases. Per germline, CDR1 SGDLS and CDR2 YYNGEE. CDR3 residues: CASSVALTASADPGDTQYF. As DNA, the CDR3 is TGTGCCAGCAGCGTAGCTCTCACGGCTAGCGCGGATCCTGGGGATACGCAGTATTTT.

The rearrangement joins TRBV6-1 to TRBJ2-4; TRBD1 matches 7 bases. V shed 3 bases, J shed 6 bases, and the junction held 14 bases outside the gene matches. The CDR3 loop spans 17 amino acids. From germline, CDR1 is MNHNS and CDR2 SASEGT. The CDR3 nucleotides read TGTGCCAGCAGTGACTCTGGGTGGGCCGACAGGGCAAACATTCAGTACTTC. Protein product: CASSDSGWADRANIQYF.

In this sample, this clonotype turned up a few times. The genes are TRBV2 and TRBJ2-2; the D is unclear. Germline CDR1 and CDR2: SNHLY and FYNNEI. V lost 7 bases and J 4 bases, leaving 16 bases between the germline ends. The CDR3 is 15 residues long. CDR3 amino acids: CASTRSTLGTGELFF. In DNA, the CDR3 is TGTGCCAGCACCCGATCGACTCTTGGCACCGGGGAGCTGTTTTTT.

V is TRBV5-1 and J is TRBJ2-1; 10 positions agree with TRBD2. This CDR3 region has 16 residues. V lost 4 bases and J lost 7; bases outside the gene matches: 11. CDR1 is SGHRS, CDR2 YFSETQ, per germline. For the CDR3, the DNA is TGCGCCAGCAGCCCCATCAGCGGGAGGGTTAGAAATGAGCAGTTCTTC. Translating it yields CASSPISGRVRNEQFF.